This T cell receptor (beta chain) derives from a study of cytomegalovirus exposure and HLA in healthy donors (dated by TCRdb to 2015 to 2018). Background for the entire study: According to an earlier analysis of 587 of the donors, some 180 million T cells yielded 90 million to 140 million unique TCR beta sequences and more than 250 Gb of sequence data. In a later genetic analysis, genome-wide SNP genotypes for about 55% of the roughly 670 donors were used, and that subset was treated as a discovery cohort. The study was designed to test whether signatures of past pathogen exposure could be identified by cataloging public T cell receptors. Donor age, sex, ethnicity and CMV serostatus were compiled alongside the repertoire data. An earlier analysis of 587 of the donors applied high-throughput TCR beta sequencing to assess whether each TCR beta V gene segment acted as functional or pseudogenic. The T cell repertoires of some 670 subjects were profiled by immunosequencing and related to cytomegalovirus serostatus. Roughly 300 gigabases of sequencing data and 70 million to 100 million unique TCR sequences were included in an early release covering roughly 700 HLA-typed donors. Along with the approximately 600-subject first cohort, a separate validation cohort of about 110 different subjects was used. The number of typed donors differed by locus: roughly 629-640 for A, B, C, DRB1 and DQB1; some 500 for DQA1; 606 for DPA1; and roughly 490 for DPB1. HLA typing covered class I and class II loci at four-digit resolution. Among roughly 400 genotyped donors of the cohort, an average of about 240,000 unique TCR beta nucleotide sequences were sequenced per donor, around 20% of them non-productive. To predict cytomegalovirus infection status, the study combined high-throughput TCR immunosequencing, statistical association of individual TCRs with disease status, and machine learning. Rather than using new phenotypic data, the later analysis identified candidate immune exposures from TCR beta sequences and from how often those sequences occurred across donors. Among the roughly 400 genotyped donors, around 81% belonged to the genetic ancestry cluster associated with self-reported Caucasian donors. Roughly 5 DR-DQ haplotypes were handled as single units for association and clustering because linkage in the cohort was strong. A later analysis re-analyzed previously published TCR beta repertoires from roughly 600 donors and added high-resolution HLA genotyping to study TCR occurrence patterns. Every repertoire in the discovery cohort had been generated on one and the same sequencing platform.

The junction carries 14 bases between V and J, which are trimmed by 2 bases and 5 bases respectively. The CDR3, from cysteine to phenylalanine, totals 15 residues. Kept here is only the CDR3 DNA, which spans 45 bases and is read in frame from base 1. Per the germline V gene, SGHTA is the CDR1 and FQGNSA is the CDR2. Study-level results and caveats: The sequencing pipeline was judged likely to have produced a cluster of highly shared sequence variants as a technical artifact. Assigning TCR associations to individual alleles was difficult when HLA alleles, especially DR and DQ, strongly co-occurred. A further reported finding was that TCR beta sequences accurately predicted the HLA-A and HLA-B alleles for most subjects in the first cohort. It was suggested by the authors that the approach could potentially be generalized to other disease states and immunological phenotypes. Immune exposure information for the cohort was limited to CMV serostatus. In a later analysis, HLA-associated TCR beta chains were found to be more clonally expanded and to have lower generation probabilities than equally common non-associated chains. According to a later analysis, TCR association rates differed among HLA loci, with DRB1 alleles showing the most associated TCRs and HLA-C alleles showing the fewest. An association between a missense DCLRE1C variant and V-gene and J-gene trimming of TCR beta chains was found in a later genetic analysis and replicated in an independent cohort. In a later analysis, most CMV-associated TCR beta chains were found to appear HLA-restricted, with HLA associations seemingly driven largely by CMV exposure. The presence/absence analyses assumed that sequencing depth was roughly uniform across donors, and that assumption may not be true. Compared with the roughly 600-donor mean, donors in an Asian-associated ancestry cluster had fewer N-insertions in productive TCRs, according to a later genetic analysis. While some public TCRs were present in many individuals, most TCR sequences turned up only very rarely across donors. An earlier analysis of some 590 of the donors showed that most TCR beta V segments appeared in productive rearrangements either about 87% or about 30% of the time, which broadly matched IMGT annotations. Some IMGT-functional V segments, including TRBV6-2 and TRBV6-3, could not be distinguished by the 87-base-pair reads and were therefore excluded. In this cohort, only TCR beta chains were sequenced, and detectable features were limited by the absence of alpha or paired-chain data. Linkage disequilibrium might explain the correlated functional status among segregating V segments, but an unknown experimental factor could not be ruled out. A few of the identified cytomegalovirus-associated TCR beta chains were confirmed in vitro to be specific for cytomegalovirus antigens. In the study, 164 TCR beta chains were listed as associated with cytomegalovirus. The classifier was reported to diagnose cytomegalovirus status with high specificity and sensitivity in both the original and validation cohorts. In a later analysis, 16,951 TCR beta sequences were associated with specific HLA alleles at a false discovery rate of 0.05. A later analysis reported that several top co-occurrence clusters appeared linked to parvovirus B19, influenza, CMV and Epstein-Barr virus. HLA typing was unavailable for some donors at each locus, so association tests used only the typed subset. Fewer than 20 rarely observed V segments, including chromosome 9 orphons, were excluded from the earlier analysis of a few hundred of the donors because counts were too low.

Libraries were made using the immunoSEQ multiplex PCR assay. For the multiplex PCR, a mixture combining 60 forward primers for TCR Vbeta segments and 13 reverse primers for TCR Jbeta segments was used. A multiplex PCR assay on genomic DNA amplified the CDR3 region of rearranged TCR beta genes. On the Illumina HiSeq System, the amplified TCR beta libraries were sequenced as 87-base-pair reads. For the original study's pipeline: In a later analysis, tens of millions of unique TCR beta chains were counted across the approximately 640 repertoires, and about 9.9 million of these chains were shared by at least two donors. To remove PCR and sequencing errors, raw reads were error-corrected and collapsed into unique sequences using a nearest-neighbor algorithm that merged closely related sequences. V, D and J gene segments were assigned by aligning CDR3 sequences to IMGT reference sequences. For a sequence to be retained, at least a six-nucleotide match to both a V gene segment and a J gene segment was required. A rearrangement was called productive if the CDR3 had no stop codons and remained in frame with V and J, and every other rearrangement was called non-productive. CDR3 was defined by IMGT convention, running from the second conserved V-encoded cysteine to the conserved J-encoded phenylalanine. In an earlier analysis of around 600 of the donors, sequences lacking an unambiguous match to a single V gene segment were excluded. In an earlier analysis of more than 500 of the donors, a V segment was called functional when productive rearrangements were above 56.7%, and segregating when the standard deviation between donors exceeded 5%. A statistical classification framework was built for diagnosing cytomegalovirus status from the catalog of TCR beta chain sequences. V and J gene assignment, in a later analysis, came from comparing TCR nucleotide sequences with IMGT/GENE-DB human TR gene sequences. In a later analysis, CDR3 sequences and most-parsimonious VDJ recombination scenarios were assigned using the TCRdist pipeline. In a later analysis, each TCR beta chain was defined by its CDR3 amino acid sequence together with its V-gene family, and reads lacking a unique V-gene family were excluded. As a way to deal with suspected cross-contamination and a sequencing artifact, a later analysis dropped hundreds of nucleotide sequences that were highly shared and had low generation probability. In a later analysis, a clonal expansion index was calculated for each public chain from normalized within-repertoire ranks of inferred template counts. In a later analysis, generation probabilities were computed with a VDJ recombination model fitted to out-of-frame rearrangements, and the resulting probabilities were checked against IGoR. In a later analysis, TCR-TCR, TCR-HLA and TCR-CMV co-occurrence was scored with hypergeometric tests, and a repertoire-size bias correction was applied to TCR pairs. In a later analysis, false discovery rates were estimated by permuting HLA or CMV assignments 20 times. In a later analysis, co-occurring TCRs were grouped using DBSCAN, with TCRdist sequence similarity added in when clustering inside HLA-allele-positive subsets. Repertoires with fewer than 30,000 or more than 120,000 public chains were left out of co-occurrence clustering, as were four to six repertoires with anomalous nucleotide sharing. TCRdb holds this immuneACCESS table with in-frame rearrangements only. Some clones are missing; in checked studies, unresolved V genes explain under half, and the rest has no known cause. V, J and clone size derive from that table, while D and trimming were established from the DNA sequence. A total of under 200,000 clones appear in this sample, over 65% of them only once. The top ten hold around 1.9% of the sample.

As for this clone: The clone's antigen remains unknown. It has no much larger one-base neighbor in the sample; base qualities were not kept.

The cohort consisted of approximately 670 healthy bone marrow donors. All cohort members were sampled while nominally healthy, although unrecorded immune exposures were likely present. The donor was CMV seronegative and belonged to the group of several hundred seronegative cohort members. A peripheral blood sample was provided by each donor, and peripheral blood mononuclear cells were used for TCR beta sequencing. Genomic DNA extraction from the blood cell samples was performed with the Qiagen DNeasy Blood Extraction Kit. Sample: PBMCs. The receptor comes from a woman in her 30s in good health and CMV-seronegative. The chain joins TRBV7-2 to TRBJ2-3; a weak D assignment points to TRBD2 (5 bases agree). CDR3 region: CASSLRTRFLDTQYF. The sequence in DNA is TGTGCCAGCAGCTTAAGAACTAGGTTTTTAGATACGCAGTATTTT. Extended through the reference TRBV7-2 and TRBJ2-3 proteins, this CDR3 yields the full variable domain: GAGVSQSPSNKVTEKGKDVELRCDPISGHTALYWYRQSLGQGLEFLIYFQGNSAPDKSGLPSDRFSAERTGGSVSTLTIQRTQQEDSAVYLCASSLRTRFLDTQYFGPGTRLTVL.